Shown below are 23 T cell receptor beta chains from a single sample sequenced in a study of CD8+ T cells in alopecia areata. The authors extracted RNA and reverse transcribed it into cDNA as the sequencing template. The data were produced by immunoSEQ multiplex PCR, yet TCRdb's version contains in-frame clones alone and is incomplete. The table lists 93,000 or so clones, around 59% of them singletons. The source material was CD4+ T cells sorted from blood. The origin of the receptors is a human donor in good health.

The gene calls are TRBV27 and TRBJ2-3; TRBD1 or TRBD2 may be the D gene (6 bases each). The germline V and J ends were trimmed by 2 bases and 1 base, with 13 bases remaining between them. CDR1 is MNHEY, CDR2 SMNVEV, per germline (reference sequence). The CDR3 is 16 residues long. CDR3 nucleotide sequence: TGTGCCAGCAGTTTAAGATTACGGGGGCGCACAGATACGCAGTATTTT. Translation: CASSLRLRGRTDTQYF.

This chain joins TRBV5-1 and TRBJ2-5, with 7 bases fitting TRBD2. V trimming: 4 bases; J trimming: 5 bases; junction bases outside the gene matches: 5. The length of the CDR3 is 13 residues. Germline V gene lookup returns CDR1 SGHRS and CDR2 YFSETQ. The CDR3 nucleotides read TGCGCCAGCAGCAGGACTAGGGAGGAGACCCAGTACTTC. It encodes CASSRTREETQYF.

This clone turned up a few times. The V gene is TRBV25-1, the J gene TRBJ2-7; 10 nucleotides match TRBD1. The ends lost 4 bases at V and 4 bases at J; junction bases unmatched: 7. There are 15 residues in the CDR3. Germline V gives CDR1 MGHDK, CDR2 SYGVNS. The CDR3 DNA sequence: TGTGCCAGCAGTGGAGGACAGGGGGAAATATACGAGCAGTACTTC. It specifies CASSGGQGEIYEQYF.

The genes are TRBV6-5 and TRBJ1-5; D is possibly TRBD1 (6 bases). Germline V CDR1 and CDR2: MNHEY, SVGAGI. This CDR3 has 16 residues. Trimming removed 4 bases from V and 2 bases from J, with 15 bases in between. In nucleotides, the CDR3 is TGTGCCAGCAGTTCGACGGCAGGGGTAGGCAATCAGCCCCAGCATTTT. It specifies CASSSTAGVGNQPQHF.

The CDR3 DNA reads as TGCAGCGTACTAGGAGGGGGCGAGCAGTACTTC. This sequence encodes CSVLGGGEQYF. The rearrangement joins TRBV29-1 to TRBJ2-7; D tentatively fits TRBD1 or TRBD2 (6 bases each). Trimming pared 6 bases from V and 6 bases from J, leaving 12 bases between. CDR1 and CDR2 (germline): SQVTM, ANQGSEA. The CDR3 runs to 11 residues.

The chain joins TRBV7-9 to TRBJ1-1; 7 bases fit TRBD1. The CDR3 is made up of 12 amino acids. V trimming: 5 bases; J trimming: 5 bases; junction bases outside the gene matches: 2. Germline values: CDR1 SEHNR, CDR2 FQNEAQ (reference sequence). CDR3 bases: TGTGCCAGCAGCGCGACAGGGACTGAAGCTTTCTTT. This gives the protein CASSATGTEAFF.

This chain joins TRBV30 and TRBJ1-5, with a tentative D call TRBD1 (6 bases). In germline, CDR1 is GTSNPN, CDR2 SVGIG (reference sequence). This CDR3 is built from 14 residues. V was cut by 2 bases and J by 6 bases, with 14 bases left in between. This chain's CDR3 is CAWSLAGGSQPQHF. The CDR3 DNA follows: TGTGCCTGGAGTCTGGCGGGGGGCAGTCAGCCCCAGCATTTT.

The CDR3 loop reads CASSQRGATAGANVLTF. The CDR3 DNA is TGTGCCAGCAGCCAAAGGGGGGCGACCGCTGGGGCCAACGTCCTGACTTTC. The gene calls are TRBV4-2 and TRBJ2-6; D might be TRBD1 or TRBD2, each matching 6 bases. The V gene lost 2 bases and the J gene lost 2 bases, with 13 bases spanning the gap. The CDR3 sequence is 17 residues long. CDR1 is LGHNA and CDR2 is YNFKEQ in the germline V gene.

This chain uses TRBV30 with TRBJ1-1, with unresolved D. V was pared by 0 bases and J by 1 base, with 9 bases between. The CDR3 totals 14 residues. Germline-derived CDR1 and CDR2 are GTSNPN and SVGIG (reference sequence). CDR3 in DNA: TGTGCCTGGAGTGTAGACACCTCGAACACTGAAGCTTTCTTT. Protein product: CAWSVDTSNTEAFF.

The chain combines TRBV5-1 with TRBJ2-5; 9 bases agree with TRBD1. The CDR3 has 14 amino acids. Germline V gives CDR1 SGHRS, CDR2 YFSETQ. J gave up 4 bases and V 6 bases, and 7 bases lay outside the gene matches. CDR3 bases: TGCGCCAGCATGAACAGGGGGCTAGGAGAGACCCAGTACTTC. Encoded protein: CASMNRGLGETQYF. Using reference TRBV5-1 and TRBJ2-5 for the parts outside the CDR3, the full variable domain is KAGVTQTPRYLIKTRGQQVTLSCSPISGHRSVSWYQQTPGQGLQFLFEYFSETQRNKGNFPGRFSGRQFSNSRSEMNVSTLELGDSALYLCASMNRGLGETQYFGPGTRLLVL.

This chain joins TRBV30 and TRBJ1-2; D perhaps matches TRBD1 (6 bases). Between the trimmed V and J ends, which lost 1 base and 6 bases, there was a span of 9 bases. The CDR3 loop spans 12 amino acids. Germline V gene sequence: CDR1 GTSNPN, CDR2 SVGIG (reference sequence). CDR3 loop: CAWSGGAHGYTF. The CDR3 DNA follows: TGTGCCTGGAGTGGGGGGGCCCATGGCTACACCTTC.

This chain joins TRBV4-1 and TRBJ2-7; the D call may be TRBD1 or TRBD2 (5 bases each). This CDR3 comprises 16 residues. V gave up 0 bases and J gave up 1 base, with 13 bases separating them. Germline V gene lookup returns CDR1 MGHRA and CDR2 YSYEKL. In nucleotides, the CDR3 is TGCGCCAGCAGCCAAGATCTTTGGGGGAGTTCCTACGAGCAGTACTTC. Translated: CASSQDLWGSSYEQYF.

The chain carries TRBV4-3 and TRBJ1-2; D call uncertain. This CDR3 is built from 15 residues. From germline, CDR1 is LGHNA and CDR2 YSLEER. The V and J ends lost 1 base and 2 bases respectively, with 11 bases between them. DNA of the CDR3: TGCGCCAGCAGCCAAGGTTGGGGAGGAAACTATGGCTACACCTTC. This encodes CASSQGWGGNYGYTF.

The J gene is TRBJ2-7, the V gene TRBV25-1; D gene uncertain. The CDR3 has 12 amino acids. The ends were cut back, 2 bases at V and 0 bases at J, with 2 bases in the middle. Germline CDR1 MGHDK, CDR2 SYGVNS. CDR3 protein: CASSENSYEQYF. As DNA, the CDR3 is TGTGCCAGCAGTGAAAACTCCTACGAGCAGTACTTC.

This chain joins TRBV4-1 and TRBJ1-5; D is ambiguous. This CDR3 comprises 16 residues. Germline V gene data show CDR1 as MGHRA and CDR2 as YSYEKL. V lost 3 bases, J lost 0 bases, and 12 bases lay in between. The CDR3 DNA follows: TGCGCCAGCAGCCATCGGACGGGTTATAGCAATCAGCCCCAGCATTTT. This encodes CASSHRTGYSNQPQHF.

V and J are TRBV19 and TRBJ2-5, with D uncertain. CDR1 and CDR2 from the germline V gene are LNHDA and SQIVND (reference sequence). Deletions cut 6 bases from V and 3 bases from J, with 11 bases between. This CDR3 spans 13 amino acids. As DNA, the CDR3 is TGTGCCAGTAGCGAGTATTTGGAAGAGACCCAGTACTTC. Translating it yields CASSEYLEETQYF.

As concerns this clone: This specimen includes other DNA sequences encoding the same CDR3. The CDR3 protein is CASSPTGEQFF. CDR3 DNA sequence: TGTGCCAGCTCTCCGACAGGGGAGCAGTTCTTC. This sequence joins TRBV18 and TRBJ2-1, with 7 bases lining up with TRBD1. J gave up 10 bases and V 6 bases, and 3 bases lay outside the gene matches. Per the germline V gene, CDR1 is KGHSH and CDR2 is LQKENI. The CDR3 contains 11 residues.

This chain joins TRBV28 and TRBJ1-2; possibly TRBD1 for D (6 bases). V was clipped by 10 bases and J by 4 bases, with 22 bases between them. The germline gives CDR1 MDHEN, CDR2 SYDVKM. The CDR3 loop spans 15 amino acids. The DNA for the CDR3 is TGTGCCACCTCCTATGTTCGGGGGCGCAGCTATGGCTACACCTTC. Amino acid sequence: CATSYVRGRSYGYTF.

The chain uses TRBV7-3 and TRBJ2-5, with D maybe TRBD1 (6 bases). Germline CDR1 is SGHTA and CDR2 is FQGTGA. V was clipped by 4 bases and J by 4 bases, with 10 bases between them. The CDR3 has 13 amino acids. The CDR3 nucleotides read TGTGCCAGCAGCTACGGGACACGAGAGACCCAGTACTTC. Protein sequence: CASSYGTRETQYF.

The table lists this clone with a count of one. The chain carries TRBV6-1 and TRBJ1-5; D is undetermined. Per germline, CDR1 MNHNS and CDR2 SASEGT. Deletions cut 5 bases from V and 0 bases from J, with 8 bases between. This CDR3 is built from 14 residues. The CDR3 here is CASSPYYSNQPQHF. For the CDR3, the DNA is TGTGCCAGCAGTCCCTACTATAGCAATCAGCCCCAGCATTTT.

This clone appeared many times. The chain joins TRBV7-9 to TRBJ1-1, with unresolved D. Germline values: CDR1 SEHNR, CDR2 FQNEAQ (reference sequence). Trimming took off 2 bases at V and 2 bases at J, with 18 bases between the two ends. CDR3 length equals 17 residues. For the CDR3, the DNA is TGTGCCAGCAGCTTACGGGAGCACCCTGCAGGAAACACTGAAGCTTTCTTT. It specifies CASSLREHPAGNTEAFF.

V gene TRBV11-2 combines with J gene TRBJ1-2; D unresolved. V gave up 5 bases and J gave up 8 bases, with 12 bases separating them. Germline CDR1 is SGHAT and CDR2 is FQNNGV. The CDR3 runs 12 residues. The CDR3 reads CASSVGGGGYTF. The DNA of the CDR3 is TGTGCCAGCAGCGTAGGAGGAGGGGGCTACACCTTC.

The sample holds a few counts of this clone. The CDR3, as DNA: TGCAGCGTTGAACGGGTCAGCCCGAGGGGGACCCAGTACTTC. This sequence encodes CSVERVSPRGTQYF. The chain carries TRBV29-1 and TRBJ2-5, with D perhaps matching TRBD1 or TRBD2 (5 bases each). The length of the CDR3 is 14 residues. V dropped 2 bases and J dropped 7 bases, with 17 bases sitting between them. CDR1 and CDR2 from the germline V gene are SQVTM and ANQGSEA. Together with reference TRBV29-1 and TRBJ2-5, the CDR3 gives the full variable domain: SAVISQKPSRDICQRGTSLTIQCQVDSQVTMMFWYRQQPGQSLTLIATANQGSEATYESGFVIDKFPISRPNLTFSTLTVSNMSPEDSSIYLCSVERVSPRGTQYFGPGTRLLVL.